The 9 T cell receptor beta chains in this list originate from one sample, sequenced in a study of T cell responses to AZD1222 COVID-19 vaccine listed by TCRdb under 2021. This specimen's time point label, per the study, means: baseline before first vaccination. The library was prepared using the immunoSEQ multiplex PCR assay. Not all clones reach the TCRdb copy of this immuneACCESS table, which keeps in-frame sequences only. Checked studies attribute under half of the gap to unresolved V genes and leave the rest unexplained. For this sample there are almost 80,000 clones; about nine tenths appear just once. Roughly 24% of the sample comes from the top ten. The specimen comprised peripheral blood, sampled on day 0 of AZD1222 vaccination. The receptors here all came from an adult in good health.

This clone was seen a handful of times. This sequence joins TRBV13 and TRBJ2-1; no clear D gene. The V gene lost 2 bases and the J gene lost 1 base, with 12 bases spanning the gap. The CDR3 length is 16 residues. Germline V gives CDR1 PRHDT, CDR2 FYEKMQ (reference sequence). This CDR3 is CASSLYSARSYNEQFF. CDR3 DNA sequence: TGTGCCAGCAGCTTATATTCGGCCCGATCCTACAATGAGCAGTTCTTC.

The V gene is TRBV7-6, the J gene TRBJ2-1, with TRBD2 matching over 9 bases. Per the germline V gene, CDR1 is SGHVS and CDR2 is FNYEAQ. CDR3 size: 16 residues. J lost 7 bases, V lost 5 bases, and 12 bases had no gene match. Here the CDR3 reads CASSPSGTSLFNEQFF. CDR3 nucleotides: TGTGCCAGCAGCCCTTCGGGGACTAGCCTTTTTAATGAGCAGTTCTTC.

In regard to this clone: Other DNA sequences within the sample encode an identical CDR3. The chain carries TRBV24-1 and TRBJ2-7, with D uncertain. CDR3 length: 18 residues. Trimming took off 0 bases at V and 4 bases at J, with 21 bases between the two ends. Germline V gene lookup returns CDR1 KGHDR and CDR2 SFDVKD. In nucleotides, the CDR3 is TGTGCCACCAGTGATTTGGTCTTTAACCACATCCACTCTTACGAGCAGTACTTC. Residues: CATSDLVFNHIHSYEQYF.

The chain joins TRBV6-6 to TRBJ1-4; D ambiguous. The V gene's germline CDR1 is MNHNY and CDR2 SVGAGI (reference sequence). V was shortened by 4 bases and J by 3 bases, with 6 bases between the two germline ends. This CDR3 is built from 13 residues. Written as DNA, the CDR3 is TGTGCCAGCAGTTTCGGGCCTAATGAAAAACTGTTTTTT. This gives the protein CASSFGPNEKLFF.

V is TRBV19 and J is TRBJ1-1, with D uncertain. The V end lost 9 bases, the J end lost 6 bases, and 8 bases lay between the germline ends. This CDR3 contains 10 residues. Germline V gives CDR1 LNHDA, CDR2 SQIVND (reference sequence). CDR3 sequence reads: CASVGPEAFF. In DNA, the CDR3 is TGTGCCAGCGTGGGTCCTGAAGCTTTCTTT.

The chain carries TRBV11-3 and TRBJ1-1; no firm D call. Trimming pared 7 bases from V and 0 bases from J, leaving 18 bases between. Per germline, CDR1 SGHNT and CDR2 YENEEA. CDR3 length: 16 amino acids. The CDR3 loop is CASTPSPARVNTEAFF. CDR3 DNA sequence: TGTGCCAGCACCCCTTCCCCGGCGAGGGTGAACACTGAAGCTTTCTTT.

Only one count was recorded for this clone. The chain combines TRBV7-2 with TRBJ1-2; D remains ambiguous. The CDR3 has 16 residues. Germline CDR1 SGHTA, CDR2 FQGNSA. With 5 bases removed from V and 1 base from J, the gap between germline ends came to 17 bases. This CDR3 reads CASSPDGGRFNYGYTF. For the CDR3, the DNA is TGTGCCAGCAGCCCCGACGGCGGGCGATTTAACTATGGCTACACCTTC.

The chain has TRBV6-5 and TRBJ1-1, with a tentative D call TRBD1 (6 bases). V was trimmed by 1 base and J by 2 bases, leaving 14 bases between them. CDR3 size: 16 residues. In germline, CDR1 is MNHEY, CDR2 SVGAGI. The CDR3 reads CASSYYLGTRNTEAFF. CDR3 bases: TGTGCCAGCAGTTACTATTTAGGGACACGAAACACTGAAGCTTTCTTT.

Here the CDR3 DNA reads TGTGCCAGCAGCCAAATGGGCGGGAGCACAGATACGCAGTATTTT. The encoded protein is CASSQMGGSTDTQYF. The chain carries TRBV3-1 (or the pseudogene TRBV3-2) and TRBJ2-3; D is perhaps TRBD2 (5 bases). Trimming cost V 2 bases and J 0 bases, with 9 bases left between them. Germline CDR1 reads LGHDT; CDR2 reads YNNKEL (reference sequence). The CDR3 loop spans 15 amino acids.